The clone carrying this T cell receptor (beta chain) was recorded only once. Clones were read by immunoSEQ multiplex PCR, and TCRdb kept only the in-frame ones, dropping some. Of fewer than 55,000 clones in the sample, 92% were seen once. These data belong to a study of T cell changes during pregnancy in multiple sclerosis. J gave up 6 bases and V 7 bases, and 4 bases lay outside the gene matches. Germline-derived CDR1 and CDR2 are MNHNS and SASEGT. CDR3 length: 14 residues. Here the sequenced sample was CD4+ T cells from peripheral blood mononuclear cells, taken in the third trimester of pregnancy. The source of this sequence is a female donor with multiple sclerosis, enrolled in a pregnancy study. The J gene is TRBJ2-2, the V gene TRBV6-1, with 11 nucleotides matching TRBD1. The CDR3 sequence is CASTGQGGSGELFF. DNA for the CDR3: TGTGCCAGCACGGGACAGGGGGGCTCCGGGGAGCTGTTTTTT.